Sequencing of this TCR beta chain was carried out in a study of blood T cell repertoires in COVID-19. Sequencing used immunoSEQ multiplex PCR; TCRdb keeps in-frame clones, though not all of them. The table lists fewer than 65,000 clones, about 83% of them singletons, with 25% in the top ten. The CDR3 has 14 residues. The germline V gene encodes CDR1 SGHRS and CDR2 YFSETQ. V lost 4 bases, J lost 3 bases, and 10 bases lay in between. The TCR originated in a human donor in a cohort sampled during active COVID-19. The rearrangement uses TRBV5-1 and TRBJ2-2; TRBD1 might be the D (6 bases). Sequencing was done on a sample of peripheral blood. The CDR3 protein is CASSTGQYTGELFF. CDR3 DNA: TGCGCCAGCAGCACAGGACAGTACACCGGGGAGCTGTTTTTT.